The 7 T cell receptor beta chains given below trace back to one sample, sequenced in a study of shared T cell receptors in the human thymus. Measured with immunoSEQ multiplex PCR; TCRdb has only the in-frame clones, and not every one. The table shows about 660,000 clones, with 88% occurring only once. The sample was also reused in another study, on human thymus T cells.

The specimen sequenced was thymocytes. The receptors come from a boy in the first two years of life with a congenital heart defect.

The gene calls are TRBV5-6 and TRBJ1-5; 9 bases are shared with TRBD1. The CDR3 consists of 16 residues. J lost 3 bases, V lost 0 bases, and 4 bases had no gene match. Germline loops: CDR1 SGHDT, CDR2 YYEEEE. CDR3 DNA sequence: TGTGCCAGCAGCTTGGCGGGACAGGGATTCAATCAGCCCCAGCATTTT. It specifies CASSLAGQGFNQPQHF.

CDR3 loop: CASSSLAGKYEQYF. The CDR3 DNA sequence: TGTGCCAGCAGCTCCCTAGCGGGAAAGTACGAGCAGTACTTC. This chain links TRBV5-6 with TRBJ2-7; the match to TRBD2 covers 9 bases. The germline gives CDR1 SGHDT, CDR2 YYEEEE. This CDR3 has 14 residues. V lost 3 bases, J lost 4 bases, and 5 bases stayed unmatched.

The chain couples TRBV7-9 to TRBJ2-7; 11 nucleotides match TRBD2. V was clipped by 2 bases and J by 5 bases; unmatched bases: 5. Germline loops: CDR1 SEHNR, CDR2 FQNEAQ (reference sequence). CDR3 length: 15 amino acids. CDR3 loop: CASSLTSGSSDEQYF. CDR3 sequence (DNA): TGTGCCAGCAGCTTAACTAGCGGGAGTAGCGACGAGCAGTACTTC.

The chain has TRBV4-3 and TRBJ2-3, with D possibly TRBD1 on 6 matching bases. The germline V and J ends were trimmed by 0 bases and 0 bases, with 10 bases remaining between them. The CDR3 has 16 amino acids. Germline V gives CDR1 LGHNA, CDR2 YSLEER. The CDR3 DNA follows: TGCGCCAGCAGCCAAGATAGTCAGGGGAGCACAGATACGCAGTATTTT. Its translation is CASSQDSQGSTDTQYF.

This chain links TRBV9 with TRBJ2-1; D is perhaps TRBD2 (5 bases). The CDR3 spans 15 residues. V lost 4 bases, J lost 6 bases, and 17 bases lay in between. Germline values: CDR1 SGDLS, CDR2 YYNGEE. CDR3 in DNA: TGTGCCAGCAGCCCGTTGAGGGAGTGGTCCAATGAGCAGTTCTTC. Translated: CASSPLREWSNEQFF.

The chain couples TRBV5-1 to TRBJ1-5; D is undetermined. Germline CDR1 SGHRS, CDR2 YFSETQ. This CDR3 is 17 amino acids long. The ends were cut back, 0 bases at V and 0 bases at J, with 13 bases in the middle. DNA of the CDR3: TGCGCCAGCAGCTTGGCAGTTTGGCGGTATAGCAATCAGCCCCAGCATTTT. Its translation: CASSLAVWRYSNQPQHF.

The J gene is TRBJ2-7, the V gene TRBV28; D might be TRBD1 (7 bases). Trimming shortened V by 1 base and J by 1 base, and 23 bases separated the two germline ends. The CDR3 is 19 residues long. From germline, CDR1 is MDHEN and CDR2 SYDVKM. DNA for the CDR3: TGTGCCAGCAGTTTATTAGGGACAGCGGCGGGAAGCGGTTCCTACGAGCAGTACTTC. Translating gives CASSLLGTAAGSGSYEQYF.